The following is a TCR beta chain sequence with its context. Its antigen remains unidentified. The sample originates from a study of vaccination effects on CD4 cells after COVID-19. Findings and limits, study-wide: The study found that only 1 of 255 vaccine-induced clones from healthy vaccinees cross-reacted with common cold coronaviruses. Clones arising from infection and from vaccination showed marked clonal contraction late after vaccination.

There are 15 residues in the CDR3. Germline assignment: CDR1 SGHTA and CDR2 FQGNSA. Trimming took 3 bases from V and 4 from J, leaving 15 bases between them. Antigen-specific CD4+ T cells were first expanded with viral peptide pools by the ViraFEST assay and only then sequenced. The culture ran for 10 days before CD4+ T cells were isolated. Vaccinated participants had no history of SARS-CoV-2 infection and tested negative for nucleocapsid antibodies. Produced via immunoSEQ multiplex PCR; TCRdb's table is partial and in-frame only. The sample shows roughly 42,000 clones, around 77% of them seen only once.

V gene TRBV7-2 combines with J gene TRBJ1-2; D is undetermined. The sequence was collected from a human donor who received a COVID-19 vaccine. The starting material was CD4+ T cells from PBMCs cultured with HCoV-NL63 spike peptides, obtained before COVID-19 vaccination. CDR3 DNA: TGTGCCAGCAGCTTCCGCGGTCGCGGGAGCTATGGCTACACCTTC. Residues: CASSFRGRGSYGYTF.